These T cell receptor beta chains were read from a single sample in a study of blood T cell repertoires in COVID-19. Assay: immunoSEQ multiplex PCR; the TCRdb copy retains only in-frame clones and omits some. The sample carries around 32,000 clones, more than 85% recorded once. What was sequenced was peripheral blood. The source is a male donor with active COVID-19. Each CDR3 is given with its conserved first and last residue. Each record gives: D gene, clone size, V gene, J gene, CDR3 protein, CDR3 DNA. The D gene is left open where the match is weak. Clone sizes are given selectively: once, few, many, or a class where the clone is expanded.

TRBD2,once,TRBV7-6,TRBJ2-3,CASSILAGGTTDTQYF,TGTGCCAGCAGTATTCTAGCGGGGGGGACAACAGATACGCAGTATTTT
.,.,TRBV9,TRBJ2-3,CASSVEVQEGTKQYF,TGTGCCAGCAGCGTAGAGGTACAGGAAGGTACGAAGCAGTATTTT
.,once,TRBV30,TRBJ1-1,CAWSFRGIEAFF,TGTGCCTGGAGTTTTAGGGGAATAGAAGCTTTCTTT
.,.,TRBV30,TRBJ1-3,CAWRGKGLPSSGNTIYF,TGTGCCTGGAGGGGAAAGGGACTCCCGAGCTCTGGAAACACCATATATTTT
TRBD2,.,TRBV9,TRBJ2-5,CASSVAPRGVVGETQYF,TGTGCCAGCAGCGTAGCTCCCCGGGGGGTAGTTGGGGAGACCCAGTACTTC
.,.,TRBV11-2,TRBJ2-3,CASRTDRDFTDTQYF,TGTGCCAGCAGGACGGACAGAGACTTCACAGATACGCAGTATTTT
.,.,TRBV11-3,TRBJ1-1,CASSLGPGKEALTTNTEAFF,TGTGCCAGCAGCTTAGGCCCCGGAAAGGAGGCACTAACCACGAACACTGAAGCTTTCTTT
TRBD2,once,TRBV7-2,TRBJ2-1,CASSPPPSGGGKEQFF,TGTGCCAGCAGCCCCCCCCCTAGCGGGGGGGGAAAGGAGCAGTTCTTC
.,few,TRBV7-9,TRBJ1-3,CASRSSTAQLGNTIYF,TGTGCCAGCAGATCATCGACAGCCCAACTTGGAAACACCATATATTTT
TRBD1,.,TRBV4-1,TRBJ1-2,CASSRGTDNYGYTF,TGCGCCAGCAGCCGCGGGACAGATAACTATGGCTACACCTTC
.,once,TRBV27,TRBJ1-4,CASRPTGSREKLFF,TGTGCCAGCAGACCTACAGGGTCCCGGGAAAAACTGTTTTTT
.,.,TRBV4-3,TRBJ1-3,CASSQGVGSTSGNTIYF,TGCGCCAGCAGCCAAGGGGTGGGCAGTACCTCTGGAAACACCATATATTTT
.,.,TRBV6-2/TRBV6-3,TRBJ2-5,CASSSRVLGRGETQYF,TGTGCCAGCAGTTCGCGAGTGCTTGGGCGGGGCGAAACCCAGTACTTC
TRBD2,.,TRBV4-2,TRBJ2-1,CASSQTGLAGAYNEQFF,TGTGCCAGCAGCCAAACGGGACTAGCGGGAGCCTACAATGAGCAGTTCTTC
TRBD1,.,TRBV19,TRBJ1-4,CACRDRAEKLFF,TGTGCCTGCCGGGACAGGGCTGAAAAACTGTTTTTT
TRBD1,.,TRBV7-2,TRBJ2-7,CASSKRTGGSTYEQYF,TGTGCCAGCAGCAAACGGACAGGGGGCAGCACCTACGAGCAGTACTTC
.,.,TRBV12-3/TRBV12-4,TRBJ2-1,CASTLTGRGQFF,TGTGCCAGCACCTTGACTGGGCGGGGGCAGTTCTTC
.,.,TRBV10-2,TRBJ1-1,CATSKGGSEAFF,TGCGCCACCTCAAAAGGAGGTTCTGAAGCTTTCTTT
.,.,TRBV19,TRBJ1-2,CASSILRQGSYTF,TGTGCCAGTAGTATATTGAGGCAGGGCTCCTACACCTTC
.,.,TRBV20-1,TRBJ1-1,CSASGGVNTEAFF,TGCAGTGCTAGTGGGGGGGTTAACACTGAAGCTTTCTTT
.,.,TRBV11-1,TRBJ1-1,CASSLGLPTGAFF,TGTGCCAGCAGCTTAGGTCTCCCGACGGGGGCTTTCTTT
.,.,TRBV30,TRBJ1-1,CAWSADLGGNTEAFF,TGTGCCTGGAGTGCCGACTTGGGAGGAAACACTGAAGCTTTCTTT
.,once,TRBV10-2,TRBJ2-2,CASLGRRTAGELFF,TGCGCCAGCTTGGGCAGGCGAACTGCCGGGGAGCTGTTTTTT
.,.,TRBV14,TRBJ1-2,CASSQDYNTPGGYTF,TGTGCCAGCAGCCAAGATTATAACACGCCGGGTGGCTACACCTTC
.,.,TRBV21-1,TRBJ2-4,CASSKAFGLASKNIQYF,TGTGCCAGCAGCAAAGCCTTCGGACTCGCCTCCAAAAACATTCAGTACTTC
.,.,TRBV19,TRBJ1-1,CASKNREGLTEAFF,TGTGCCAGTAAGAACAGGGAGGGTCTCACTGAAGCTTTCTTT
TRBD2,.,TRBV4-1,TRBJ2-5,CASSRGLAGTETQYF,TGCGCCAGCAGTCGAGGACTAGCGGGGACCGAGACCCAGTACTTC
TRBD1,.,TRBV3-1/TRBV3-2,TRBJ2-7,CASSQGTGIYEQYF,TGTGCCAGCAGCCAGGGGACAGGGATCTACGAGCAGTACTTC
TRBD1,.,TRBV30,TRBJ1-1,CAWSAMTGEKAFF,TGTGCCTGGAGTGCCATGACAGGGGAGAAAGCTTTCTTT
TRBD1,.,TRBV5-1,TRBJ2-2,CASSNSPTGTGGTGELFF,TGCGCCAGCAGCAACTCACCCACCGGGACAGGGGGCACCGGGGAGCTGTTTTTT
.,once,TRBV11-2,TRBJ2-2,CASSLVSQGRPGELFF,TGTGCCAGCAGCTTAGTATCCCAGGGAAGGCCCGGGGAGCTGTTTTTT
TRBD1,.,TRBV30,TRBJ1-6,CAWSAQGVSFRSPLHF,TGTGCCTGGAGTGCACAGGGGGTTTCCTTTCGTTCACCCCTCCACTTT
.,.,TRBV15,TRBJ1-3,CATSRDQGHLGNTIYF,TGTGCCACCAGCAGAGATCAGGGGCATCTAGGAAACACCATATATTTT
.,.,TRBV4-2,TRBJ1-5,CASSQDPNRVSQPQHF,TGTGCCAGCAGCCAAGACCCGAACAGGGTGTCTCAGCCCCAGCATTTT
.,.,TRBV4-1,TRBJ1-4,CASSQGFPRFNEKLFF,TGCGCCAGCAGCCAAGGGTTCCCCAGGTTTAATGAAAAACTGTTTTTT
.,once,TRBV27,TRBJ2-1,CASSSLPGDEQFF,TGTGCCAGCAGTTCACTACCAGGGGATGAGCAGTTCTTC
.,.,TRBV5-4,TRBJ2-2,CASSPGTLNTGELFF,TGTGCCAGCAGCCCCGGGACACTGAACACCGGGGAGCTGTTTTTT
.,.,TRBV2,TRBJ1-1,CASSERRLIQAFF,TGTGCCAGCAGTGAGCGGAGGCTAATTCAGGCTTTCTTT
.,.,TRBV21-1,TRBJ2-3,CASRGGSTDTQYF,TGTGCCAGCCGGGGGGGCTCCACAGATACGCAGTATTTT
.,.,TRBV5-6,TRBJ1-2,CASSLERGHYGYTF,TGTGCCAGCAGCTTGGAGCGGGGACACTATGGCTACACCTTC
.,.,TRBV6-5,TRBJ1-1,CASSYSIGGGGPEAFF,TGTGCCAGCAGTTACTCGATTGGGGGCGGGGGCCCTGAAGCTTTCTTT